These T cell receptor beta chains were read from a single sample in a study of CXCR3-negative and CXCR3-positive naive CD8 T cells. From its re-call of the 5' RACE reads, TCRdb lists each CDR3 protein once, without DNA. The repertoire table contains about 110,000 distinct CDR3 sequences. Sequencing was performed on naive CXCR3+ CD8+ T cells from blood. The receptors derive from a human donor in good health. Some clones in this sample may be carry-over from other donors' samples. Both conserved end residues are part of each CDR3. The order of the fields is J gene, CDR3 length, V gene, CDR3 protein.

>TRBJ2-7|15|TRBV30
CAWSVLGEVFHEQYF
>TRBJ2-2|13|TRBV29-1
CSLRTANTGELFF
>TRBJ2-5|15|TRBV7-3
CASSLLDGPQETQYF
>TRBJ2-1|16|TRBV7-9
CASAIPGLAGVLEQFF
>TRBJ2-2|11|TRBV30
CAWSVDGELFF
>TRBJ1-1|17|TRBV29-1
CSVEAPGYRVPNTEAFF
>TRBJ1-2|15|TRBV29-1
CSVESWGGDSYGYTF
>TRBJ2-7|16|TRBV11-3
CASSAPTGLSSYEQYF
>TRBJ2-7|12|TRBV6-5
CASKSTGPWQYF
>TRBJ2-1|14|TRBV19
CASSPGTGVGEQFF
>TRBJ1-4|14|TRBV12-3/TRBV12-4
CASSLADRGGKLFF
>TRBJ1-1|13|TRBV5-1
CASSLEGITEAFF
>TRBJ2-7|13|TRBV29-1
CSVERQGAYEQYF
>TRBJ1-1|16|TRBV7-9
CASSPTDSPLNTEAFF
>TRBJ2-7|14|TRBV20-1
CSARMRGDPYEQYF
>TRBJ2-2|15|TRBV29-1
CSGEERETGDGELFF
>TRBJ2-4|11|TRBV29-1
CSVEDRNIQYF
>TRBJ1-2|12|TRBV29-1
CSDAGQGGGYTF
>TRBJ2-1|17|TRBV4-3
CASSQVAPSGGPDEQLF
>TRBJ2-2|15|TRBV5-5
CASSAGHPNTGELFF
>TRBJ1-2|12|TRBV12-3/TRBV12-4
CASSTGVYGYTF
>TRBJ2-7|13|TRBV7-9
CASSPAGDNEQYF
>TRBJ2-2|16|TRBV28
CASSHPGGSAAGELFF
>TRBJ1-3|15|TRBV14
CASSPNWTGRDTIYF
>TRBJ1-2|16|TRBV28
CASSSEEDTGEDGYTF
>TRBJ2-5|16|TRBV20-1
CSASAWQKNLGETQYF
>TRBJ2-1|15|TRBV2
CASSDLASGDNEQFF
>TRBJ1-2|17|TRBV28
CASSSVHMDGLNYGYTF
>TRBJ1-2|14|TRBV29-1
CSVAWAESNYGYTF
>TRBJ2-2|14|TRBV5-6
CASSLGGATGELFF
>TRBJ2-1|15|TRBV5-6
CASSQGQGEGDEQFF
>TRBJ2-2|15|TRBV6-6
CASSSGQGAGGELFF
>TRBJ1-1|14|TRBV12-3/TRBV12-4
CASSPGGANTEAFF
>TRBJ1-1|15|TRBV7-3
CASSLRGPGDTEAFF
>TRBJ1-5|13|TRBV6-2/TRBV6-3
CASMTDSNQPQHF
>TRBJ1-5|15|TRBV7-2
CASSPGDSTNQPQHF
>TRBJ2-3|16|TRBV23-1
CASSHPEEDSTDTQYF
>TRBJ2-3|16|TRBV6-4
CASSPLAGELTDTQYF
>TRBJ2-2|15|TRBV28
CASSSNRVGTGELFF
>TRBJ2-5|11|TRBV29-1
CSARMWETQYF